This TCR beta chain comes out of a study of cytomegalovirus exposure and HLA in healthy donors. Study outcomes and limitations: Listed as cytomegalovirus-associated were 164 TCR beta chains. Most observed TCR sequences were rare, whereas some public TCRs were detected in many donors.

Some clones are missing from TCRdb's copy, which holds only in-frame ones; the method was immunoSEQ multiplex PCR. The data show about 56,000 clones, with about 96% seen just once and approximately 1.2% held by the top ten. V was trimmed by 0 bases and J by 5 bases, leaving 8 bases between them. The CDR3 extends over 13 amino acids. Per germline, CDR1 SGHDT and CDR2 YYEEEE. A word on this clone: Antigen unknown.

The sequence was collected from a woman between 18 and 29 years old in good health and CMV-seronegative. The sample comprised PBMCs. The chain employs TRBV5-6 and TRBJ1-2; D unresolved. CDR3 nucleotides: TGTGCCAGCAGCTTGGACGGGTATTATGGCTACACCTTC. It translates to CASSLDGYYGYTF.